These T cell receptor beta chains were read from a single sample in a study of shared clonotypes between healthy human individuals. The protocol was immunoSEQ multiplex PCR, while the TCRdb copy is restricted to in-frame clones and leaves out a portion. The data hold about 2 million clones, with 85% to 95% observed a single time. Specimen: naive CD4+ T cells sorted from blood. These receptors were taken from a man aged 18-30 years in good health. Both conserved end residues are part of each CDR3. The order of the fields is J gene, D gene, V gene, CDR3 DNA, CDR3 protein. D genes are given only for firm matches.

j_call: TRBJ2-1; d_call: TRBD1; v_call: TRBV9; cdr3_nt: TGTGCCAGCAGCGTAGTAGGACAGGCTGGGGAGCAGTTCTTC; cdr3_aa: CASSVVGQAGEQFF
j_call: TRBJ1-2; d_call: NA; v_call: TRBV30; cdr3_nt: TGTGCCTGGAGTGTAGGACGAAACTATGGCTACACCTTC; cdr3_aa: CAWSVGRNYGYTF
j_call: TRBJ2-3; d_call: NA; v_call: TRBV7-9; cdr3_nt: TGTGCCAGCAGGCCGACAGTTACAGATACGCAGTATTTT; cdr3_aa: CASRPTVTDTQYF
j_call: TRBJ2-2; d_call: TRBD2; v_call: TRBV29-1; cdr3_nt: TGCAGCGCCGGACTAGCGGGAGGGCCAAGAACTGCCGGGGAGCTGTTTTTT; cdr3_aa: CSAGLAGGPRTAGELFF
j_call: TRBJ2-7; d_call: NA; v_call: TRBV18; cdr3_nt: TGTGCCAGCTCACCACCGGGAACTTCCTACGAGCAGTACTTC; cdr3_aa: CASSPPGTSYEQYF
j_call: TRBJ1-2; d_call: NA; v_call: TRBV19; cdr3_nt: TGTGCCAGTAGTATAGGGGCCGTTAACTATGGCTACACCTTC; cdr3_aa: CASSIGAVNYGYTF
j_call: TRBJ2-3; d_call: NA; v_call: TRBV21-1; cdr3_nt: TGTGCCAGCAGCAAAGAGAATGTACAGGCCGTAGATACGCAGTATTTT; cdr3_aa: CASSKENVQAVDTQYF
j_call: TRBJ2-1; d_call: TRBD2; v_call: TRBV5-1; cdr3_nt: TGCGCCAGCAGCTTGGATACTAGCGGGGCCTTCGATGAGCAGTTCTTC; cdr3_aa: CASSLDTSGAFDEQFF
j_call: TRBJ2-3; d_call: NA; v_call: TRBV27; cdr3_nt: TGTGCCAGCCAATGGGGGGGACAGCCCCTATCTGCGCAGTATTTT; cdr3_aa: CASQWGGQPLSAQYF
j_call: TRBJ1-4; d_call: NA; v_call: TRBV2; cdr3_nt: TGTGCCAGCAGTGAAGAAGCAGGGGTAGGTGAAAAACTGTTTTTT; cdr3_aa: CASSEEAGVGEKLFF
j_call: TRBJ2-7; d_call: NA; v_call: TRBV18; cdr3_nt: TGTGCCAGCTCCCAGATTCCCACGCCCTACGAGCAGTACTTC; cdr3_aa: CASSQIPTPYEQYF
j_call: TRBJ1-2; d_call: TRBD1; v_call: TRBV29-1; cdr3_nt: TGCAGCGCGCGACAGGGAGGCGAAGTTTGGACCTTC; cdr3_aa: CSARQGGEVWTF
j_call: TRBJ1-4; d_call: TRBD1; v_call: TRBV27; cdr3_nt: TGTGCCAGCAGTTCGGACAGGAAGGAAAAACTGTTTTTT; cdr3_aa: CASSSDRKEKLFF
j_call: TRBJ2-1; d_call: NA; v_call: TRBV7-8; cdr3_nt: TGTGCCAGCAGCCTAGTGGCGGCAGAGAGAAACAATGAGCAGTTCTTC; cdr3_aa: CASSLVAAERNNEQFF
j_call: TRBJ2-7; d_call: NA; v_call: TRBV7-9; cdr3_nt: TGTGCCAGCAGCCCGCCGGCCTACCGCAGCTCCTACGAGCAGTACTTC; cdr3_aa: CASSPPAYRSSYEQYF
j_call: TRBJ2-7; d_call: NA; v_call: TRBV16; cdr3_nt: TGTGCCAGCAGCCAATTAAATTCTCCCTACGAGCAGTACTTC; cdr3_aa: CASSQLNSPYEQYF
j_call: TRBJ2-7; d_call: TRBD1; v_call: TRBV18; cdr3_nt: TGTGCCAGCTCACCACCGAGGACAGGGTTCGGCTACGAGCAGTACTTC; cdr3_aa: CASSPPRTGFGYEQYF
j_call: TRBJ2-3; d_call: NA; v_call: TRBV2; cdr3_nt: TGTGCCAGCAGCACCGACAGGACCCGCGATACGCAGTATTTT; cdr3_aa: CASSTDRTRDTQYF
j_call: TRBJ1-4; d_call: TRBD1; v_call: TRBV10-3; cdr3_nt: TGTGCCTCAAGGGGGACAGCAACTAATGAAAAACTGTTTTTT; cdr3_aa: CASRGTATNEKLFF
j_call: TRBJ2-7; d_call: TRBD1; v_call: TRBV2; cdr3_nt: TGTGCCAGCAGACGACGCCGGGACAGCTCCTACGAGCAGTACTTC; cdr3_aa: CASRRRRDSSYEQYF
j_call: TRBJ1-3; d_call: NA; v_call: TRBV9; cdr3_nt: TGTGCCAGCAGCGAAGTGGAGGTAGGGGCGCTGGGAAACACCATATATTTT; cdr3_aa: CASSEVEVGALGNTIYF
j_call: TRBJ2-1; d_call: TRBD2; v_call: TRBV4-3; cdr3_nt: TGCGCCAGCAGCCAAGATCGAATGGGACTAGCGCCGAGCTCCTACAATGAGCAGTTCTTC; cdr3_aa: CASSQDRMGLAPSSYNEQFF